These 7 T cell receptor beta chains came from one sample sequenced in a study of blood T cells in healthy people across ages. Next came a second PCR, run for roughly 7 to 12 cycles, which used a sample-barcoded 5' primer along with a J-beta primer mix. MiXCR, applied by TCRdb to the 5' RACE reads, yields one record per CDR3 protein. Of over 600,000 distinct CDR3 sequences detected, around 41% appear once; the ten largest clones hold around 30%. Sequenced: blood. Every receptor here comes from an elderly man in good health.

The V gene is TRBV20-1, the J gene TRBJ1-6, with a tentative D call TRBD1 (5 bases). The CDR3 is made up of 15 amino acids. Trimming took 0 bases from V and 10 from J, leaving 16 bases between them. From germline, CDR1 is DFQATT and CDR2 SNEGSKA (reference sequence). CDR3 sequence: CSARDTGEGGSPLHF. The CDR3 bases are TGCAGTGCTAGAGATACGGGGGAGGGTGGATCACCCCTCCACTTT.

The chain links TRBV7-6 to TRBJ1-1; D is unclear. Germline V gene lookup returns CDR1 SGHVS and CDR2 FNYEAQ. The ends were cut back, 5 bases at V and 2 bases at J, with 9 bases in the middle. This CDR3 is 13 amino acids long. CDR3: CASSVEVNTEAFF. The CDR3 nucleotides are TGTGCCAGCAGCGTAGAAGTAAACACTGAAGCTTTCTTT. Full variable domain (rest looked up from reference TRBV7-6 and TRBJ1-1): GAGVSQSPRYKVTKRGQDVALRCDPISGHVSLYWYRQALGQGPEFLTYFNYEAQQDKSGLPNDRFSAERPEGSISTLTIQRTEQRDSAMYRCASSVEVNTEAFFGQGTRLTVV.

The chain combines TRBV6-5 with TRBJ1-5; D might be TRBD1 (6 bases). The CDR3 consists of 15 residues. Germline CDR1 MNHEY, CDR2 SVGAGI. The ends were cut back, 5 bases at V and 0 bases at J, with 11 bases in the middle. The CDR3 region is CASSGAGASNQPQHF. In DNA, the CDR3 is TGTGCCAGCAGTGGCGCGGGGGCTAGCAATCAGCCCCAGCATTTT.

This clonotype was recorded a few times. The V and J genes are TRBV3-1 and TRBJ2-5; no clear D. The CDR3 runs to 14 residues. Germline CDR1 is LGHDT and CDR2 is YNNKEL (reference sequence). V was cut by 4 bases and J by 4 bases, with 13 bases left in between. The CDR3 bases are TGTGCCAGCAGCCCTTTACTGTCGGCAGAGACCCAGTACTTC. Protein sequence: CASSPLLSAETQYF.

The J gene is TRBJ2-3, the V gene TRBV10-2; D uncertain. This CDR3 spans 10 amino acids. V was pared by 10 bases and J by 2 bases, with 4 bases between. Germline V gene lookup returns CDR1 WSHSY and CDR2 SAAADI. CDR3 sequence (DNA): TGCGCCACAAACACAGATACGCAGTATTTT. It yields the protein CATNTDTQYF.

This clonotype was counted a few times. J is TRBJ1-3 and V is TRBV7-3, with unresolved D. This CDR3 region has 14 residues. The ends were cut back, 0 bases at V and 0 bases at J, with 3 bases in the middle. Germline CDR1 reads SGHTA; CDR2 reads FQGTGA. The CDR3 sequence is CASSLTSSGNTIYF. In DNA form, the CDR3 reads TGTGCCAGCAGCTTAACGAGCTCTGGAAACACCATATATTTT.

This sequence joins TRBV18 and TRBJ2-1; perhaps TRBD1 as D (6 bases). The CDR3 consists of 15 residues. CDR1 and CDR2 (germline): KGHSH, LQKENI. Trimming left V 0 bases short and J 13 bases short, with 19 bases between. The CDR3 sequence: CASSPPQGFVNIQFF. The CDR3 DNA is TGTGCCAGCTCACCACCACAGGGTTTTGTAAACATTCAGTTCTTC.